Listed below are T cell receptor beta chains from one sample, sequenced in a study of blood T cell repertoires in COVID-19. The table came from immunoSEQ multiplex PCR; TCRdb's copy has only in-frame clones and leaves some out. The profile shows under 450,000 clones, roughly 87% of them singletons. The sequencing input was PBMCs or T cells enriched from blood (not recorded which). These receptors came from a woman aged 30 to 39 who had recovered from COVID-19. Each CDR3 is given with its conserved first and last residue. D genes are given only for firm matches. Size is stated for part of the rows, as once, few or many counts, or as a class when the clone is expanded.

. | TRBJ1-1 | . | TRBV9 | TGTGCCAGCAGCCAAGGACAGAACACTGAAGCTTTCTTT | CASSQGQNTEAFF
. | TRBJ1-5 | . | TRBV7-2 | TGTGCCAGCAGCCCTGACAGGAGCAATCAGCCCCAGCATTTT | CASSPDRSNQPQHF
. | TRBJ2-2 | . | TRBV5-1 | TGCGCCAGCAGCTTCACGGGACTTGCGAACACCGGGGAGCTGTTTTTT | CASSFTGLANTGELFF
. | TRBJ2-7 | . | TRBV27 | TGTGCCAGCAGTTCCCTAATCCGTCCCTCCGAGCAGTACTTC | CASSSLIRPSEQYF
. | TRBJ1-2 | TRBD1 | TRBV5-6 | TGTGCCAGCAGCTTGGAGGTGGGACAGAACTATGGCTACACCTTC | CASSLEVGQNYGYTF
. | TRBJ2-3 | TRBD2 | TRBV10-3 | TGTGCCATTAGAGCGGGGAACACAGATACGCAGTATTTT | CAIRAGNTDTQYF
. | TRBJ2-2 | TRBD2 | TRBV27 | TGTGCCAGCAGTTCACCGGGACTAGCGTTGAACACCGGGGAGCTGTTTTTT | CASSSPGLALNTGELFF
. | TRBJ2-2 | TRBD2 | TRBV6-2/TRBV6-3 | TGTGCCAGCAGTTACGTGCGGGAGAAGGACACCGGGGAGCTGTTTTTT | CASSYVREKDTGELFF
. | TRBJ2-3 | . | TRBV2 | TGTGCCAGCACGTCGGGATTTTACCTTAGCACAGATACGCAGTATTTT | CASTSGFYLSTDTQYF
. | TRBJ2-7 | . | TRBV12-3/TRBV12-4 | TGTGCCAGCAGTCGACCGGGGGAGCAGTACTTC | CASSRPGEQYF
. | TRBJ2-3 | . | TRBV5-5 | TGTGCCAGCAGCGGCCGCGGGACAGATAGCACAGATACGCAGTATTTT | CASSGRGTDSTDTQYF
. | TRBJ1-2 | TRBD1 | TRBV4-1 | TGCGCCAGCAGCCAAGGGTGGACAGGGATGGACTATGGCTACACCTTC | CASSQGWTGMDYGYTF
. | TRBJ2-1 | . | TRBV5-5 | TGTGCCAGCAGCTTGATAAGGGGTTGGGAGCAGTTCTTC | CASSLIRGWEQFF
. | TRBJ1-6 | . | TRBV14 | TGTGCCAGCAGCCAACGGGTCACGTTGGGTTCACCCCTCCACTTT | CASSQRVTLGSPLHF
. | TRBJ2-3 | TRBD2 | TRBV5-1 | TGCGCCAGCAGCTCCGGGACTAGCGGGGGGGCCGGCACAGATACGCAGTATTTT | CASSSGTSGGAGTDTQYF
. | TRBJ1-4 | TRBD1 | TRBV15 | TGTGCCACCCAGGGGACAGGGTATTGGGCTAATGAAAAACTGTTTTTT | CATQGTGYWANEKLFF
. | TRBJ2-7 | TRBD2 | TRBV27 | TGTGCCAGCAGTATTACTAGCGACCCCTACGAGCAGTACTTC | CASSITSDPYEQYF
. | TRBJ2-1 | TRBD2 | TRBV16 | TGTGCCAGCAAAGCGGGGCCGGGTCCCAGGGATGAGCAGTTCTTC | CASKAGPGPRDEQFF
. | TRBJ1-6 | . | TRBV27 | TGTGCCAGCAGTTCCTCTAATTGGGTGACTATACCCCTTCTCTATAATTCACCCCTCCACTTT | CASSSSNWVTIPLLYNSPLHF
. | TRBJ2-7 | TRBD1 | TRBV11-1 | TGTGCCAGCAGCCCAACAGGGGTGGGTGAGCAGTACTTC | CASSPTGVGEQYF
. | TRBJ2-7 | TRBD1 | TRBV6-1 | TGTGCCAGCAGTGAGCTGGGAGGGGACAGGGTCTACGAGCAGTACTTC | CASSELGGDRVYEQYF
. | TRBJ1-1 | TRBD1 | TRBV29-1 | TGCAGCGCAACCTTGGACAGGGGTGAAGCTTTCTTT | CSATLDRGEAFF
. | TRBJ1-2 | . | TRBV28 | TGTGCCAGCAGTTTATACCTCGAGGGCGGACTCTATGGCTACACCTTC | CASSLYLEGGLYGYTF
. | TRBJ2-6 | . | TRBV27 | TGTGCCAGCAGGGCTCATGGGGCCAACGTCCTGACTTTC | CASRAHGANVLTF
. | TRBJ1-3 | . | TRBV18 | TGTGCCAGCTCACTCGACAGGACCTCTGGAAACACCATATATTTT | CASSLDRTSGNTIYF
few | TRBJ2-3 | . | TRBV5-5 | TGTGCCAGCAGCCCCGGGGGTAGAGGAAGCACAGATACGCAGTATTTT | CASSPGGRGSTDTQYF
. | TRBJ1-6 | . | TRBV28 | TGTGCCAGCACCACTGACTCAAATAATTCACCCCTCCACTTT | CASTTDSNNSPLHF
. | TRBJ1-1 | . | TRBV6-5 | TGTGCCAGCAGTTACTCTGGCAGTTTGAACACTGAAGCTTTCTTT | CASSYSGSLNTEAFF
. | TRBJ2-5 | TRBD1 | TRBV5-1 | TGCGCCAGCAGCTTGGCCGGGACAGGGGTAGAGACCCAGTACTTC | CASSLAGTGVETQYF
. | TRBJ2-2 | TRBD1 | TRBV4-1 | TGCGCCAGCAGCCAAGGGGACAGGGAAGCCGGGGAGCTGTTTTTT | CASSQGDREAGELFF
. | TRBJ2-1 | . | TRBV7-9 | TGTGCCAGCAGCTTAGTGAGCAGGAATGAGCAGTTCTTC | CASSLVSRNEQFF
. | TRBJ2-2 | . | TRBV28 | TGTGCCAGTTGGACAGCGGGGTACACCGGGGAGCTGTTTTTT | CASWTAGYTGELFF
once | TRBJ1-3 | . | TRBV2 | TGTGCCAGCAGTGAATGGGGCAGTGGAAACACCATATATTTT | CASSEWGSGNTIYF
few | TRBJ2-3 | TRBD2 | TRBV19 | TGTGCCAGTAGTATCCGGCGGGGGGGCACAGATACGCAGTATTTT | CASSIRRGGTDTQYF
once | TRBJ2-2 | . | TRBV10-3 | TGTGCCATCAGTGAGTCGGACATGACCGGGGAGCTGTTTTTT | CAISESDMTGELFF
. | TRBJ2-1 | . | TRBV29-1 | TGCAGCGTTGAAGATAGGAGGACCTCCTACAATGAGCAGTTCTTC | CSVEDRRTSYNEQFF
. | TRBJ2-7 | . | TRBV28 | TGTGCCAGCAGTTCTCCAGGGTCTTACGAGCAGTACTTC | CASSSPGSYEQYF
. | TRBJ2-1 | . | TRBV2 | TGTGCCAGCAGTGGGGAACGGGGGGCCTCTAAGTTCTTC | CASSGERGASKFF
. | TRBJ2-3 | . | TRBV7-2 | TGTGCCAGCAGCTTAGATTCCAGTCCGGGGACAGATACGCAGTATTTT | CASSLDSSPGTDTQYF
. | TRBJ2-5 | . | TRBV12-3/TRBV12-4 | TGTGCCAGCAGTTTAGGACAAATGGAGACCCAGTACTTC | CASSLGQMETQYF
. | TRBJ1-3 | . | TRBV5-1 | TGCGCCAGCAGCGAGGGTTCTGGAAACACCATATATTTT | CASSEGSGNTIYF
. | TRBJ2-1 | . | TRBV29-1 | TGCAGCGTTGAGGTCTCTACCTCCTACAATGAGCAGTTCTTC | CSVEVSTSYNEQFF
. | TRBJ1-3 | . | TRBV23-1 | TGCGCCAGCAGTCAAAGGACACGGAGCTCTGGAAACACCATATATTTT | CASSQRTRSSGNTIYF
. | TRBJ1-2 | TRBD1 | TRBV5-1 | TGCGCCAGCCTCCCGGGACAGGGGGTAAACTATGGCTACACCTTC | CASLPGQGVNYGYTF
. | TRBJ2-5 | . | TRBV9 | TGTGCCAGCAGCCAGGGGCGGGTTCAAGAGACCCAGTACTTC | CASSQGRVQETQYF
few | TRBJ1-2 | . | TRBV7-8 | TGTGCCAGCAGCTTACTCTGGGGGGATGGCTACACCTTC | CASSLLWGDGYTF
. | TRBJ2-1 | TRBD1 | TRBV30 | TGTGCCTGGGGGACAGGGCTTAACAATGAGCAGTTCTTC | CAWGTGLNNEQFF
. | TRBJ2-7 | . | TRBV6-6 | TGTGCCAGCAGTTATCGGGGTCCCTCCTACGAGCAGTACTTC | CASSYRGPSYEQYF
few | TRBJ1-1 | . | TRBV7-9 | TGTGCCAGCAGCTTAGAGTTCAGGGCTGAAGCTTTCTTT | CASSLEFRAEAFF
. | TRBJ1-1 | . | TRBV15 | TGTGCCACCAGCAGAGGTGGGACTCCCACTGAAGCTTTCTTT | CATSRGGTPTEAFF
. | TRBJ1-1 | TRBD1 | TRBV2 | TGTGCCAGCAGTGAACAGGGGGCGAACACTGAAGCTTTCTTT | CASSEQGANTEAFF